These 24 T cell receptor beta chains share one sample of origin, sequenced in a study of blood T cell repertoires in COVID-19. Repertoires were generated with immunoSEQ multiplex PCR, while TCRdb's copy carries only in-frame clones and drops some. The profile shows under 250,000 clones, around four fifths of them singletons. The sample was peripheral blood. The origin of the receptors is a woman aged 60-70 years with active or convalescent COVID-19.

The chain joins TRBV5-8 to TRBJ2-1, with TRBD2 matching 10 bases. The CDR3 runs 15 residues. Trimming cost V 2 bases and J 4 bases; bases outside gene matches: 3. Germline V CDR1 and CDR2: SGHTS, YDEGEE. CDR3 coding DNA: TGTGCCAGCAGCTTCCGGACTAGCGGATACAATGAGCAGTTCTTC. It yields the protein CASSFRTSGYNEQFF.

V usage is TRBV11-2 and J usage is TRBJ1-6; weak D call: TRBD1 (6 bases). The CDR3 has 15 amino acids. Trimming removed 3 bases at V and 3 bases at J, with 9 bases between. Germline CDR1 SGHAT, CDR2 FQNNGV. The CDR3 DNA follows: TGTGCCAGCAGCTTTCTAGGGGGCTATAATTCACCCCTCCACTTT. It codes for CASSFLGGYNSPLHF.

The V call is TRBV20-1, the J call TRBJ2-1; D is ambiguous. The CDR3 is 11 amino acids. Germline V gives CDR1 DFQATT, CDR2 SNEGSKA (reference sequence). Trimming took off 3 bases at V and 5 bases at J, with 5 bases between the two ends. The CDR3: CSASRNNEQFF. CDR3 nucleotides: TGCAGTGCTAGCAGAAACAATGAGCAGTTCTTC.

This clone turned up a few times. CDR3 residues: CASSSWDREGEQYF. Written as DNA, the CDR3 is TGTGCCAGCAGCTCATGGGACAGGGAGGGCGAGCAGTACTTC. The V gene is TRBV5-5, the J gene TRBJ2-7; 9 nucleotides match TRBD1. The germline CDR1 and CDR2 sequences are SGHKS and YYEKEE (reference sequence). There are 14 residues in the CDR3. Losses at the gene ends were 3 bases for V and 6 bases for J; bases not matched to a gene: 7.

CDR3 protein: CSVPGQLNTEAFF. As DNA, the CDR3 is TGCAGCGTTCCGGGACAGCTGAACACTGAAGCTTTCTTT. This sequence joins TRBV29-1 and TRBJ1-1; TRBD1 matches at 7 bases. CDR3 length: 13 amino acids. Looked up from germline, CDR1 is SQVTM and CDR2 is ANQGSEA. V lost 5 bases and J lost 0; bases outside the gene matches: 3.

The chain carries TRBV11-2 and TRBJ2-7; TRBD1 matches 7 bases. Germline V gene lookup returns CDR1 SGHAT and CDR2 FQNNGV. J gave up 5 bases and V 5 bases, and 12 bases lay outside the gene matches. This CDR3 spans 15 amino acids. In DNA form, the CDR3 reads TGTGCCAGCAGCCCTCGACAGGGTAAGGAAAACGAGCAGTACTTC. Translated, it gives CASSPRQGKENEQYF.

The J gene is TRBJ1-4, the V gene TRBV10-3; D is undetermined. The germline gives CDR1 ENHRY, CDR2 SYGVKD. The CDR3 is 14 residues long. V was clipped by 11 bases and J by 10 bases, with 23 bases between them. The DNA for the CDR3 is TGTGCCTCACAAGCAACCCAGGATGGGCGAAAACTGTTTTTT. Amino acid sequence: CASQATQDGRKLFF.

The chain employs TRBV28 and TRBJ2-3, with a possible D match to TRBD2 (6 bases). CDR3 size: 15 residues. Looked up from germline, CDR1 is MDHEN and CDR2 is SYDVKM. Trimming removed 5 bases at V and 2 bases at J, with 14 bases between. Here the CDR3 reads CASSPRDFYTDTQYF. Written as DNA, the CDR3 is TGTGCCAGCAGTCCAAGGGACTTTTACACAGATACGCAGTATTTT.

The CDR3 DNA reads as TGTGCCAGCAGCCCCCGACAGGGGGGTAATGAAAAACTGTTTTTT. Its protein product is CASSPRQGGNEKLFF. The chain employs TRBV9 and TRBJ1-4; 9 positions agree with TRBD1. This CDR3 comprises 15 residues. Trimming at V came to 4 bases and at J to 4 bases, leaving 5 bases not matched to a gene. Germline V lookup: CDR1 SGDLS, CDR2 YYNGEE. The full variable domain, its missing parts supplied by reference TRBV9 and TRBJ1-4, is DSGVTQTPKHLITATGQRVTLRCSPRSGDLSVYWYQQSLDQGLQFLIQYYNGEERAKGNILERFSAQQFPDLHSELNLSSLELGDSALYFCASSPRQGGNEKLFFGSGTQLSVL.

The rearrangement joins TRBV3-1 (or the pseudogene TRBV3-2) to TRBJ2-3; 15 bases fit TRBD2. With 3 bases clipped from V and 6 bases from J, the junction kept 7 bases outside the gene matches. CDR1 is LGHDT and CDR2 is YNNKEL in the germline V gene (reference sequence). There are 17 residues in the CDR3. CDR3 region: CASSQRTSGRGGDTQYF. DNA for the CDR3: TGTGCCAGCAGCCAGAGGACTAGCGGGAGGGGTGGCGATACGCAGTATTTT.

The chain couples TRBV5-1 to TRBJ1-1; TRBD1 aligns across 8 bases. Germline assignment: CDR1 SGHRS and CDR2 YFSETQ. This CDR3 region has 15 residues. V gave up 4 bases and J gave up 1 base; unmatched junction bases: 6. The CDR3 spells CASSRGTGANTEAFF. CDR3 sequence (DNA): TGCGCCAGCAGCAGGGGGACAGGTGCGAACACTGAAGCTTTCTTT.

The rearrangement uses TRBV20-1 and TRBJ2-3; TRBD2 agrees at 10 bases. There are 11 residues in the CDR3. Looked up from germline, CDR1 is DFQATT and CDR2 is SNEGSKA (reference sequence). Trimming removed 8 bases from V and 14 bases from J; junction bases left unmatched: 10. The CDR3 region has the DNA TGCAGTACAAACAGCGGGGGGGCCGGGTATTTT. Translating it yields CSTNSGGAGYF.

CDR3 nucleotide sequence: TGTGCCAGCAGCTTTTTCGGGGACACTGAAGCTTTCTTT. It encodes CASSFFGDTEAFF. The chain carries TRBV7-9 and TRBJ1-1; D unresolved. Germline V gene data show CDR1 as SEHNR and CDR2 as FQNEAQ (reference sequence). The CDR3 has 13 amino acids. V was pared by 3 bases and J by 3 bases, with 8 bases between. The whole variable domain, filled in from reference TRBV7-9 and TRBJ1-1, reads DTGVSQNPRHKITKRGQNVTFRCDPISEHNRLYWYRQTLGQGPEFLTYFQNEAQLEKSRLLSDRFSAERPKGSFSTLEIQRTEQGDSAMYLCASSFFGDTEAFFGQGTRLTVV.

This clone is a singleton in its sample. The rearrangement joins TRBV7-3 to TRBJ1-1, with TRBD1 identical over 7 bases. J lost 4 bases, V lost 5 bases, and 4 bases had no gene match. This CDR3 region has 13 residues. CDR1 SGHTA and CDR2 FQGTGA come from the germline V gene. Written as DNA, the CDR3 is TGTGCCAGCAGCGCCCAGGGGGGCACTGAAGCTTTCTTT. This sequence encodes CASSAQGGTEAFF.

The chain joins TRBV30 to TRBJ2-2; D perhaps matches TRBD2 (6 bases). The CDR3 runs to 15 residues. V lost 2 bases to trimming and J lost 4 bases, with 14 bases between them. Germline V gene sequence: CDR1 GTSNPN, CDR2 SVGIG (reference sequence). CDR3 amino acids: CAWSFGTRGTGELFF. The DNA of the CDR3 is TGTGCCTGGAGTTTTGGGACGCGGGGCACCGGGGAGCTGTTTTTT.

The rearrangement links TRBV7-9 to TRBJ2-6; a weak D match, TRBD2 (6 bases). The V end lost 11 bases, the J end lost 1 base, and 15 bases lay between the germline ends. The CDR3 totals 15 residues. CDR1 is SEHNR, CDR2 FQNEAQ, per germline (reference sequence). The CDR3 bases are TGTGCCCCAGGCGGGAATGGATCTGGGGCCAACGTCCTGACTTTC. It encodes CAPGGNGSGANVLTF. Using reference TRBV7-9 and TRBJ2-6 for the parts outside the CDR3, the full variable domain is DTGVSQNPRHKITKRGQNVTFRCDPISEHNRLYWYRQTLGQGPEFLTYFQNEAQLEKSRLLSDRFSAERPKGSFSTLEIQRTEQGDSAMYLCAPGGNGSGANVLTFGAGSRLTVL.

The chain's CDR3 is CASSLYSRRGTSGRDNEQFF. DNA for the CDR3: TGTGCCAGCAGCTTATACTCAAGAAGAGGGACTAGCGGGAGAGACAATGAGCAGTTCTTC. V is TRBV7-8 and J is TRBJ2-1, with 14 bases identical to TRBD2. V was pared by 2 bases and J by 5 bases, with 14 bases of the junction left unmatched. The CDR3 sequence is 20 residues long. Germline V lookup: CDR1 SGHVS, CDR2 FQNEAQ.

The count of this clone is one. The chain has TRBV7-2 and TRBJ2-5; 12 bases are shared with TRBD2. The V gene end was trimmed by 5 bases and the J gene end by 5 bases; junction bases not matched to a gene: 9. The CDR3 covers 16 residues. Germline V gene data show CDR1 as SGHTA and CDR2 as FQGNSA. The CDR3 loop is CASSPSSGGGRETQYF. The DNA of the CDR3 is TGTGCCAGCAGCCCCTCTAGCGGGGGGGGCCGGGAGACCCAGTACTTC.

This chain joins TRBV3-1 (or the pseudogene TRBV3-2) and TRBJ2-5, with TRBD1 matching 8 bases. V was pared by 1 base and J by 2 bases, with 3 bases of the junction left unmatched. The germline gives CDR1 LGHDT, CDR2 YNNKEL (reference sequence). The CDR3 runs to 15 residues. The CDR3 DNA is TGTGCCAGCAGCCAAGTGGGGGACAGGCAAGAGACCCAGTACTTC. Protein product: CASSQVGDRQETQYF.

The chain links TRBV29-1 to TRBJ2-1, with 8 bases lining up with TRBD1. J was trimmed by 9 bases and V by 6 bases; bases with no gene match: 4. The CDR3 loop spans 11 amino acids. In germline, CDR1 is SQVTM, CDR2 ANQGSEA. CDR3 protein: CSVSTGGEQFF. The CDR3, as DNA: TGCAGCGTCTCCACAGGGGGTGAGCAGTTCTTC.

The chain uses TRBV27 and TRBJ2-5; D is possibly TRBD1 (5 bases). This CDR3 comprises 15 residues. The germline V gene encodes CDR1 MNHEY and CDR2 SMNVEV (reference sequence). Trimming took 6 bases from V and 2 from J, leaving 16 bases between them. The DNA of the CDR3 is TGTGCCAGCAGCAGGAGACTGGACAAACAAGAGACCCAGTACTTC. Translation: CASSRRLDKQETQYF.

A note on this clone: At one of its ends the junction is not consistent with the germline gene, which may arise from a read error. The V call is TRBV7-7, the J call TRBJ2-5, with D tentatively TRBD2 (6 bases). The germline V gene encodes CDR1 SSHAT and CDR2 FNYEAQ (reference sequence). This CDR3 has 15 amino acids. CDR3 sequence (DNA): TGTGCTAGCAGCCTCAGGACCGGGAGCCAAGAGACCCAGTACTTC. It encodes CASSLRTGSQETQYF.

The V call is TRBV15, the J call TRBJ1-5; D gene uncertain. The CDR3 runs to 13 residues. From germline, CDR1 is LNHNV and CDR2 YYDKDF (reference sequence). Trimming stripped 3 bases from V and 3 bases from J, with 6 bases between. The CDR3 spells CATSRWLNQPQHF. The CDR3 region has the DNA TGTGCCACCAGCAGGTGGCTCAATCAGCCCCAGCATTTT.

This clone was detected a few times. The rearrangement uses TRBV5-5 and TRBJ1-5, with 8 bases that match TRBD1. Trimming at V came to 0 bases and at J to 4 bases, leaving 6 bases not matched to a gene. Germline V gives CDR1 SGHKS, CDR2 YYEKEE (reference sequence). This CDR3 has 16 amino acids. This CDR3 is CASSLVPTGANQPQHF. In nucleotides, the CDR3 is TGTGCCAGCAGCTTGGTCCCGACAGGGGCGAATCAGCCCCAGCATTTT.